Sequencing of this T cell receptor (beta chain) was carried out in a study of cytomegalovirus exposure and HLA in healthy donors. The PCR employed 60 Vbeta primers together with 13 Jbeta primers. TCRdb's copy holds only in-frame clones and misses some; the assay was immunoSEQ multiplex PCR. The sample consists of around 50,000 clones, about 86% of them appearing once. V was cut by 7 bases and J by 6 bases, with 19 bases left in between. This CDR3 region has 16 residues. From germline, CDR1 is LNHDA and CDR2 SQIVND (reference sequence). The sequenced sample was PBMCs. The TCR sequence derives from a man aged 35 to 55 in good health and CMV-seronegative. This chain links TRBV19 with TRBJ1-6; D is possibly TRBD1 (5 bases). The CDR3 DNA follows: TGTGCCAGTACCCTAGGAAGGGGCGCGAGTAATTCACCCCTCCACTTT. Translating it yields CASTLGRGASNSPLHF.